Sequencing of this T cell receptor (beta chain) was carried out in a study of blood T cell repertoires in COVID-19. The CDR3 contains 16 residues. The V gene end was trimmed by 4 bases and the J gene end by 6 bases; junction bases not matched to a gene: 11. Germline-derived CDR1 and CDR2 are SGHNT and YYREEE (reference sequence). Profiled with immunoSEQ multiplex PCR; TCRdb holds only in-frame clones, not every one. The table records 80,000 to 100,000 clones, over 75% of them present only once. Sequenced material: peripheral blood. The chain joins TRBV5-4 to TRBJ1-2, with 11 positions matching TRBD1. This receptor was taken from a man between 60 and 70 years old with acute or convalescent COVID-19. The DNA of the CDR3 is TGTGCCAGCAGCGCGGGGACAGGGGGATATCTTCATGGCTACACCTTC. This codes for CASSAGTGGYLHGYTF.